A single sample is the source of the 13 T cell receptor beta chains below, sequenced in a study of a mutant IDH1 vaccine in newly diagnosed glioma. Their cognate antigens are unknown. The time point here: week 47, end of study. Every single dose of the vaccine, 300 ug of mutant IDH1 20-mer peptide, came with topical imiquimod. Sequencing was performed with immunoSEQ multiplex PCR; in TCRdb, only in-frame clones are kept and a portion is missing. This table has tens of thousands of clones, 60% to 75% appearing once. This material consisted of PBMCs, taken from a glioma patient whose treatment included an IDH1 peptide vaccine. Every receptor here comes from a man aged 35-49 years with glioma.

The rearrangement joins TRBV5-4 to TRBJ1-2; D is unresolved. V was shortened by 0 bases and J by 6 bases, with 6 bases between the two germline ends. This CDR3 has 12 amino acids. The germline gives CDR1 SGHNT, CDR2 YYREEE (reference sequence). This CDR3 is CASSLEKDGYTF. CDR3 bases: TGTGCCAGCAGCTTGGAAAAGGATGGCTACACCTTC. Complete variable domain (other parts from reference TRBV5-4 and TRBJ1-2): ETGVTQSPTHLIKTRGQQVTLRCSSQSGHNTVSWYQQALGQGPQFIFQYYREEENGRGNFPPRFSGLQFPNYSSELNVNALELDDSALYLCASSLEKDGYTFGSGTRLTVV.

This rearrangement joins TRBV7-2 to TRBJ1-2, with 7 bases lining up with TRBD1. The CDR3 loop spans 16 amino acids. Looked up from germline, CDR1 is SGHTA and CDR2 is FQGNSA. V lost 4 bases, J lost 8 bases, and 16 bases stayed unmatched. CDR3 nucleotide sequence: TGTGCCAGCAGCTCAACCGCCGAAACAGGGGCCTTGGGCTACACCTTC. Translated, it gives CASSSTAETGALGYTF.

The rearrangement links TRBV2 to TRBJ2-3; D gene uncertain. The CDR3 totals 13 residues. Trimming shortened V by 4 bases and J by 6 bases, and 11 bases separated the two germline ends. CDR1 and CDR2 from the germline V gene are SNHLY and FYNNEI. The CDR3 loop is CASSVNYLDTQYF. CDR3 DNA sequence: TGTGCCAGCAGTGTAAACTACCTTGATACGCAGTATTTT.

This clone was recorded only once. The chain carries TRBV5-6 and TRBJ2-2; D possibly corresponds to TRBD2 (6 bases). Germline CDR1 and CDR2: SGHDT and YYEEEE. CDR3 length: 15 residues. V lost 4 bases and J 2 bases, leaving 12 bases between the germline ends. The CDR3 sequence: CASSPGGPNTGELFF. The CDR3 bases are TGTGCCAGCAGCCCTGGAGGGCCCAACACCGGGGAGCTGTTTTTT.

The J gene is TRBJ1-1, the V gene TRBV19, with D perhaps TRBD1 (5 bases). CDR3 size: 15 residues. V was trimmed by 2 bases and J by 0 bases, leaving 10 bases between them. The germline CDR1 and CDR2 sequences are LNHDA and SQIVND (reference sequence). The CDR3 nucleotides are TGTGCCAGTAGTATATCGGGGCTTATGAACACTGAAGCTTTCTTT. Amino acids: CASSISGLMNTEAFF.

The chain has TRBV7-6 and TRBJ2-1; TRBD1 matches 8 bases. J was trimmed by 4 bases and V by 5 bases; bases with no gene match: 1. The CDR3 is made up of 13 amino acids. Germline CDR1 and CDR2: SGHVS and FNYEAQ. In DNA, the CDR3 is TGTGCCAGCAGCCGACAGGGGTACAATGAGCAGTTCTTC. Encoded protein: CASSRQGYNEQFF. Drawing the rest from reference TRBV7-6 and TRBJ2-1, the complete variable domain is GAGVSQSPRYKVTKRGQDVALRCDPISGHVSLYWYRQALGQGPEFLTYFNYEAQQDKSGLPNDRFSAERPEGSISTLTIQRTEQRDSAMYRCASSRQGYNEQFFGPGTRLTVL.

This clone was seen a handful of times. The chain combines TRBV6-4 with TRBJ2-3; TRBD2 agrees at 7 bases. V shed 5 bases and J 2 bases; nucleotides not matched to a gene: 1. This CDR3 is built from 13 residues. Germline V CDR1 and CDR2: MRHNA, SNTAGT. As DNA, the CDR3 is TGTGCCAGCAGTCGGGACTACACAGATACGCAGTATTTT. It encodes CASSRDYTDTQYF.

This clone was picked up one time. The chain combines TRBV2 with TRBJ2-7; D perhaps matches TRBD1 (5 bases). Germline CDR1 SNHLY, CDR2 FYNNEI. With 8 bases removed from V and 7 bases from J, the gap between germline ends came to 12 bases. This CDR3 has 11 residues. This CDR3 is CASQGAGEQYF. The CDR3 DNA is TGTGCCAGCCAAGGGGCCGGGGAGCAGTACTTC.

V is TRBV2 and J is TRBJ1-1, with D tentatively TRBD1 (5 bases). Germline CDR1 and CDR2: SNHLY and FYNNEI. This CDR3 contains 12 residues. Trimming removed 0 bases from V and 7 bases from J, with 6 bases in between. This CDR3 reads CASSEAGVEAFF. In nucleotides, the CDR3 is TGTGCCAGCAGTGAAGCGGGGGTTGAAGCTTTCTTT.

The chain joins TRBV5-1 to TRBJ2-7; 8 bases fit TRBD1. CDR3 length: 13 residues. Germline-derived CDR1 and CDR2 are SGHRS and YFSETQ. V lost 4 bases to trimming and J lost 7 bases; unmatched junction nucleotides: 7. CDR3 loop: CASSPTGGGEQYV. The DNA for the CDR3 is TGCGCCAGCAGCCCCACAGGGGGAGGTGAGCAGTACGTC.

This chain uses TRBV7-7 with TRBJ2-5; no clear D gene. V dropped 1 base and J dropped 1 base, with 10 bases sitting between them. Per the germline V gene, CDR1 is SSHAT and CDR2 is FNYEAQ (reference sequence). CDR3 length equals 15 residues. Here the CDR3 reads CASSLELDPQETQYF. The CDR3 nucleotides are TGTGCCAGCAGCTTAGAGCTGGACCCCCAAGAGACCCAGTACTTC.

This sequence joins TRBV16 and TRBJ2-3; D not certain. The germline V gene encodes CDR1 KGHSY and CDR2 FQNENV. The CDR3 is 17 residues long. The germline V and J ends were trimmed by 4 bases and 1 base, with 18 bases remaining between them. The DNA for the CDR3 is TGTGCCAGCAGCCGCCACACCCGTAGCAGCCGCACAGATACGCAGTATTTT. Protein sequence: CASSRHTRSSRTDTQYF.

This chain joins TRBV11-2 and TRBJ1-1; D is unresolved. The V gene's germline CDR1 is SGHAT and CDR2 FQNNGV. Trimming pared 4 bases from V and 1 base from J, leaving 16 bases between. The CDR3 covers 16 residues. The CDR3 loop is CASSYPPSGENTEAFF. The CDR3 nucleotides read TGTGCCAGCAGCTACCCACCTTCCGGGGAGAACACTGAAGCTTTCTTT. The variable domain in full, completed from reference TRBV11-2 and TRBJ1-1, reads EAGVAQSPRYKIIEKRQSVAFWCNPISGHATLYWYQQILGQGPKLLIQFQNNGVVDDSQLPKDRFSAERLKGVDSTLKIQPAKLEDSAVYLCASSYPPSGENTEAFFGQGTRLTVV.